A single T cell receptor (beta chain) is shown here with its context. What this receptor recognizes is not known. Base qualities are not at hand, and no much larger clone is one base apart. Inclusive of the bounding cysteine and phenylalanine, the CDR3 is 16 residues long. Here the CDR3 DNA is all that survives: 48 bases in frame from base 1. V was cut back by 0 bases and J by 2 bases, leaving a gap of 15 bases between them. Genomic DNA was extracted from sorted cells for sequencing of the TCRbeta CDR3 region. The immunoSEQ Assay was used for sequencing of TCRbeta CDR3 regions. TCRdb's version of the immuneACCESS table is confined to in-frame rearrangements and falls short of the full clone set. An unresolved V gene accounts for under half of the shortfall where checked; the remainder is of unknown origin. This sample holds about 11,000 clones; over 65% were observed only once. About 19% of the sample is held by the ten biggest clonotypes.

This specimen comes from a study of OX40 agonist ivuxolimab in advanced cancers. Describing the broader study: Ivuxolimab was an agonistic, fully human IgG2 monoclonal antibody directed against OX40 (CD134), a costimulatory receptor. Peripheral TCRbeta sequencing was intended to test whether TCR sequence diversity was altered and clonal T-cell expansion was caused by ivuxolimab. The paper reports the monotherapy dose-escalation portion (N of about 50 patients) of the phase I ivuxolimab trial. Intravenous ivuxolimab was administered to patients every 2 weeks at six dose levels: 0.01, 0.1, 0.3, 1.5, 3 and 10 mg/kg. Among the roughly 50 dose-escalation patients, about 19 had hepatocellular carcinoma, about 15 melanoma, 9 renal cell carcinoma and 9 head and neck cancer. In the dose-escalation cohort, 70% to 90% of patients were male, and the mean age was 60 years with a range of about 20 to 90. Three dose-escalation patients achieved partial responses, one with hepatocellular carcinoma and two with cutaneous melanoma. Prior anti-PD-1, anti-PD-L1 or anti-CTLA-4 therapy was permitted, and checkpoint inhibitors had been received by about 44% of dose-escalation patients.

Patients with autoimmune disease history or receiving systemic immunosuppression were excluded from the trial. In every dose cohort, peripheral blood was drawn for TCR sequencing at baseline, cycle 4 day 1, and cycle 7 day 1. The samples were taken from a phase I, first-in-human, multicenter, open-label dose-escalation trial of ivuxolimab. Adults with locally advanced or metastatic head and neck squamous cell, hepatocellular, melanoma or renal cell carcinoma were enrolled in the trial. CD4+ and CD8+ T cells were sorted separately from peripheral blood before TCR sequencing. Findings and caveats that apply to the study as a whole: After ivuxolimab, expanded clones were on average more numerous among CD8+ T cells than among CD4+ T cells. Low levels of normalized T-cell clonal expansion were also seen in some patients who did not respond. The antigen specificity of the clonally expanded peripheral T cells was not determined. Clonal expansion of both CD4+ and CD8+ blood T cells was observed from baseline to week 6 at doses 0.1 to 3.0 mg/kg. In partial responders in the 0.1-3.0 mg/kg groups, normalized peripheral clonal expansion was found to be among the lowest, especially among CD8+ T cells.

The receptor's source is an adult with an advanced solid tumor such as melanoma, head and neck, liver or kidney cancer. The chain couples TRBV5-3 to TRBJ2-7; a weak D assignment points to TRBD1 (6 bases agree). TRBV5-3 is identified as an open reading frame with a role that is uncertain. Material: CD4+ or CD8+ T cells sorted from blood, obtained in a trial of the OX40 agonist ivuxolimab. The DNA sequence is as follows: TGTGCCAGAAGCTTGGTAAGGTGGGGACAAACCTACGAGCAGTACTTC. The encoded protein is CARSLVRWGQTYEQYF.